This T cell receptor beta chain was profiled in a study of blood T cell repertoires in COVID-19. The overall study: Italy, Spain and the United States were the sources of the convalescent and acute COVID-19 samples. Sources were T cells, B-cell-depleted T cells, or PBMCs; the material itself was cDNA or gDNA.

Study processing details: Nucleated cell number was recorded as an estimate derived from reference gene primer amplification. Profiled with immunoSEQ multiplex PCR; TCRdb holds only in-frame clones, not every one. That table gives V, J and clone size, and the DNA gave D and trimming. The top ten hold roughly 6.2% of the sample, which has around 94,000 clones, roughly four fifths seen once. From germline, CDR1 is SGHTA and CDR2 FQGNSA. The CDR3 has 14 amino acids. Trimming shortened V by 5 bases and J by 2 bases, and 10 bases separated the two germline ends. The rearrangement links TRBV7-2 to TRBJ1-3; D not certain. This receptor was taken from a man between 60 and 70 years old with acute or convalescent COVID-19. Specimen: peripheral blood. The CDR3 reads CASSPPRAGNTIYF. The CDR3 region has the DNA TGTGCCAGCAGCCCCCCGAGGGCTGGAAACACCATATATTTT. Looking up the rest from reference TRBV7-2 and TRBJ1-3 gives the full variable domain: GAGVSQSPSNKVTEKGKDVELRCDPISGHTALYWYRQSLGQGLEFLIYFQGNSAPDKSGLPSDRFSAERTGGSVSTLTIQRTQQEDSAVYLCASSPPRAGNTIYFGEGSWLTVV.